Shown below are 28 T cell receptor beta chains from a single sample sequenced in a study of CD8+ T cells in alopecia areata. After isolation, RNA underwent reverse transcription to generate cDNA as the sequencing template. Some clones are missing from TCRdb's copy, which holds only in-frame ones; the method was immunoSEQ multiplex PCR. The table includes around 60,000 clones, around 47% detected once. The sample was NKG2D-low CD8+ T cells sorted from blood. The source of these receptors is a human donor with alopecia areata.

This clone has more than one count but fewer than ten. The chain combines TRBV29-1 with TRBJ2-1; possible D gene TRBD1, 6 bases. V lost 6 bases and J lost 0, with 21 bases in between. The CDR3 contains 17 residues. CDR1 SQVTM and CDR2 ANQGSEA come from the germline V gene. CDR3 protein: CSVKVRDTINSYNEQFF. CDR3 nucleotide sequence: TGCAGCGTCAAAGTCCGGGACACTATTAACTCCTACAATGAGCAGTTCTTC.

The V call is TRBV7-6, the J call TRBJ1-1; perhaps TRBD1 as D (5 bases). The CDR3 consists of 12 residues. Germline V gene sequence: CDR1 SGHVS, CDR2 FNYEAQ. Trimming took 5 bases from V and 3 from J, leaving 7 bases between them. In DNA, the CDR3 is TGTGCCAGCAGCCCGGGGGACACTGAAGCTTTCTTT. It is translated as CASSPGDTEAFF.

The rearrangement links TRBV13 to TRBJ2-4; D remains ambiguous. The CDR3 is made up of 13 amino acids. Trimming removed 5 bases from V and 5 bases from J, with 10 bases in between. Per the germline V gene, CDR1 is PRHDT and CDR2 is FYEKMQ (reference sequence). Written as DNA, the CDR3 is TGTGCCAGCAGCCTGAACATCGAAAACATTCAGTACTTC. Protein product: CASSLNIENIQYF.

This sequence joins TRBV4-3 and TRBJ2-6; tentatively, D is TRBD1 or TRBD2 (5 bases each). The V gene lost 1 base and the J gene lost 1 base, with 14 bases spanning the gap. From germline, CDR1 is LGHNA and CDR2 YSLEER. The CDR3 has 18 residues. CDR3 DNA sequence: TGCGCCAGCAGCCAAGCCGAGGGGAGCGGTTCTGGGGCCAACGTCCTGACTTTC. It specifies CASSQAEGSGSGANVLTF.

The chain joins TRBV4-2 to TRBJ1-2; tentatively, D is TRBD1 (5 bases). Germline loops: CDR1 LGHNA, CDR2 YNFKEQ. This CDR3 is built from 15 residues. V lost 0 bases and J 4 bases, leaving 12 bases between the germline ends. The CDR3: CASSQDLGVRYGYTF. CDR3 nucleotides: TGTGCCAGCAGCCAAGATTTGGGGGTTCGCTATGGCTACACCTTC.

V usage is TRBV5-1 and J usage is TRBJ2-7; D might be TRBD2 (6 bases). The CDR3 length is 16 residues. Between the trimmed V and J ends, which lost 4 bases and 0 bases, there was a span of 17 bases. In germline, CDR1 is SGHRS, CDR2 YFSETQ. The CDR3 sequence is CASSLTGGTLSYEQYF. The CDR3 DNA reads TGCGCCAGCAGCCTCACGGGCGGGACTCTCTCCTACGAGCAGTACTTC.

The DNA of the CDR3 is TGTGCCAGCAGCCCGGGTGCCTCAGATGAGCAGTTCTTC. Protein product: CASSPGASDEQFF. The chain uses TRBV6-5 and TRBJ2-1, with D hard to call. Per germline, CDR1 MNHEY and CDR2 SVGAGI. This CDR3 spans 13 amino acids. V lost 6 bases, J lost 8 bases, and 14 bases lay in between.

This clone was recorded a few times. The V gene is TRBV28, the J gene TRBJ2-3, with TRBD1 matching over 9 bases. V was clipped by 4 bases and J by 2 bases; unmatched bases: 1. CDR1 is MDHEN, CDR2 SYDVKM, per germline. CDR3 length equals 14 residues. CDR3 amino acids: CASSWTGVTDTQYF. As DNA, the CDR3 is TGTGCCAGCAGTTGGACAGGGGTCACAGATACGCAGTATTTT.

The genes are TRBV19 and TRBJ2-3; no definite D call. This CDR3 has 11 amino acids. The germline V gene encodes CDR1 LNHDA and CDR2 SQIVND (reference sequence). The V gene lost 1 base and the J gene lost 5 bases, with 1 base spanning the gap. DNA of the CDR3: TGTGCCAGTAGTATAGTAGATACGCAGTATTTT. Protein product: CASSIVDTQYF.

The CDR3 spells CASRDTGELFF. The CDR3, as DNA: TGTGCCAGCAGAGACACCGGGGAGCTGTTTTTT. V gene TRBV7-9 combines with J gene TRBJ2-2, with unresolved D. CDR1 and CDR2 (germline): SEHNR, FQNEAQ (reference sequence). The CDR3 length is 11 residues. The germline V and J ends were trimmed by 6 bases and 3 bases, with 2 bases remaining between them.

J is TRBJ2-7 and V is TRBV4-3, with 10 positions matching TRBD1. CDR1 and CDR2 from the germline V gene are LGHNA and YSLEER. The J segment lost 2 bases and the V segment lost 0 bases, leaving 4 bases of the junction unmatched. The CDR3 contains 16 residues. CDR3 coding DNA: TGCGCCAGCAGCCAAGACGGGACAGGGGTAGCCTACGAGCAGTACTTC. Translated, it gives CASSQDGTGVAYEQYF.

This chain connects TRBV2 to TRBJ2-1, with D unclear. The length of the CDR3 is 14 residues. Germline V lookup: CDR1 SNHLY, CDR2 FYNNEI. With 7 bases removed from V and 10 bases from J, the gap between germline ends came to 20 bases. The CDR3 region is CASILSQPVEEQFF. The CDR3 nucleotides read TGTGCCAGCATTTTGAGCCAACCTGTAGAAGAGCAGTTCTTC.

This clone is judged medium-sized. This chain connects TRBV7-3 to TRBJ2-5; D remains unclear. CDR1 SGHTA and CDR2 FQGTGA come from the germline V gene. The V end was cut by 5 bases, the J end by 2 bases, with 12 bases between. There are 14 residues in the CDR3. CDR3 loop: CASSPRADQETQYF. For the CDR3, the DNA is TGTGCCAGCAGCCCCCGGGCAGATCAAGAGACCCAGTACTTC.

This clone came up once. V usage is TRBV9 and J usage is TRBJ2-5; the match to TRBD2 covers 8 bases. This CDR3 has 15 amino acids. Trimming removed 2 bases from V and 4 bases from J; junction bases left unmatched: 7. The V gene's germline CDR1 is SGDLS and CDR2 YYNGEE. The CDR3 DNA is TGTGCCAGCAGCGTTAGCGGGGCCTGGGGAGAGACCCAGTACTTC. Its translation: CASSVSGAWGETQYF.

The CDR3 nucleotides read TGTGCCAGCAGCCCACCACTGGGACTAGCGGGGGCCTACGAGCAGTACTTC. Protein sequence: CASSPPLGLAGAYEQYF. The rearrangement links TRBV7-9 to TRBJ2-7; TRBD2 matches at 14 bases. CDR1 and CDR2 from the germline V gene are SEHNR and FQNEAQ (reference sequence). There are 17 residues in the CDR3. J gave up 2 bases and V 5 bases, and 8 bases lay outside the gene matches.

This chain joins TRBV4-1 and TRBJ2-7; the D gene is possibly TRBD2 (6 bases). V lost 1 base and J 0 bases, leaving 7 bases between the germline ends. Germline loops: CDR1 MGHRA, CDR2 YSYEKL. CDR3 length equals 14 residues. The CDR3 sequence: CASSQGTISYEQYF. The DNA for the CDR3 is TGCGCCAGCAGCCAAGGGACTATCTCCTACGAGCAGTACTTC.

The chain has TRBV4-2 and TRBJ2-1; 7 bases are a match to TRBD1. With V trimmed by 1 base and J by 0 bases, 3 bases remained unmatched. Germline-derived CDR1 and CDR2 are LGHNA and YNFKEQ. The CDR3 totals 16 residues. CDR3 in DNA: TGTGCCAGCAGCCAAGGGGCAGGGGGCTCCTACAATGAGCAGTTCTTC. Translation: CASSQGAGGSYNEQFF.

This clone was observed a few times. The chain employs TRBV19 and TRBJ2-7; 8 bases agree with TRBD1. The length of the CDR3 is 13 residues. V lost 5 bases to trimming and J lost 2 bases; unmatched junction nucleotides: 2. The germline gives CDR1 LNHDA, CDR2 SQIVND (reference sequence). This CDR3 reads CASSSGGTYEQYF. The CDR3 DNA sequence: TGTGCCAGTAGTTCAGGGGGCACCTACGAGCAGTACTTC.

This clone was observed a few times. The V call is TRBV10-3, the J call TRBJ1-1; D is perhaps TRBD1 (6 bases). Germline-derived CDR1 and CDR2 are ENHRY and SYGVKD. The CDR3 contains 14 residues. V shed 2 bases and J shed 3 bases, with 10 bases lying between them. The CDR3 sequence is CAISERTAYTEAFF. DNA for the CDR3: TGTGCCATCAGTGAGAGGACAGCCTACACTGAAGCTTTCTTT.

The chain joins TRBV6-5 to TRBJ2-1; tentative D call: TRBD1 (5 bases). This CDR3 contains 15 residues. V lost 7 bases to trimming and J lost 0 bases, with 13 bases between them. The germline CDR1 and CDR2 sequences are MNHEY and SVGAGI. CDR3 sequence: CASNLGPSSYNEQFF. The CDR3 DNA reads as TGTGCCAGCAACCTGGGGCCGAGCTCCTACAATGAGCAGTTCTTC.

The rearrangement links TRBV2 to TRBJ2-7; perhaps TRBD2 as D (6 bases). Deletions cut 7 bases from V and 5 bases from J, with 12 bases between. Germline V gene data show CDR1 as SNHLY and CDR2 as FYNNEI. There are 12 residues in the CDR3. CDR3 residues: CASIGGINEQYF. The CDR3 DNA reads TGTGCCAGCATCGGGGGAATCAACGAGCAGTACTTC.

This chain joins TRBV29-1 and TRBJ1-1; 9 nucleotides match TRBD1. The CDR3 is made up of 13 amino acids. Unmatched junction bases numbered 4, after V lost 6 bases and J lost 2 bases. Germline V gene data show CDR1 as SQVTM and CDR2 as ANQGSEA. The CDR3 nucleotides read TGCAGCGTCGGGACAGGGACTAACACTGAAGCTTTCTTT. Protein sequence: CSVGTGTNTEAFF.

This clone was picked up a small number of times. J is TRBJ2-1 and V is TRBV14; no clear D. CDR1 is SGHDN, CDR2 FVKESK, per germline. Trimming took off 0 bases at V and 1 base at J, with 10 bases between the two ends. The CDR3 consists of 16 residues. CDR3 in amino acids: CASSQEAWGSYNEQFF. The CDR3, as DNA: TGTGCCAGCAGCCAAGAGGCGTGGGGTTCCTACAATGAGCAGTTCTTC. Variable domain in full (rest from reference TRBV14 and TRBJ2-1): EAGVTQFPSHSVIEKGQTVTLRCDPISGHDNLYWYRRVMGKEIKFLLHFVKESKQDESGMPNNRFLAERTGGTYSTLKVQPAELEDSGVYFCASSQEAWGSYNEQFFGPGTRLTVL.

This clone has a handful of counts. The rearrangement joins TRBV4-3 to TRBJ2-1; unclear D gene. V lost 4 bases and J lost 0, with 4 bases in between. Germline V gene data show CDR1 as LGHNA and CDR2 as YSLEER. This CDR3 spans 13 amino acids. CDR3 DNA: TGCGCCAGCAGCCCTAGCTCCTACAATGAGCAGTTCTTC. This sequence encodes CASSPSSYNEQFF.

The chain recombines TRBV7-2 with TRBJ1-1, with D perhaps matching TRBD1 (5 bases). Germline V gene data show CDR1 as SGHTA and CDR2 as FQGNSA. V was trimmed by 4 bases and J by 1 base, leaving 16 bases between them. This CDR3 region has 16 residues. The CDR3 loop is CASSSRGRTPNTEAFF. The CDR3 DNA is TGTGCCAGCAGCTCGAGGGGACGGACCCCGAACACTGAAGCTTTCTTT.

V usage is TRBV2 and J usage is TRBJ1-1; D may be TRBD1 (5 bases). Trimming cost V 6 bases and J 0 bases, with 17 bases left between them. This CDR3 has 16 amino acids. The germline V gene encodes CDR1 SNHLY and CDR2 FYNNEI. For the CDR3, the DNA is TGTGCCAGCAGACGACCGGACTGGGACTTGAACACTGAAGCTTTCTTT. Its translation: CASRRPDWDLNTEAFF.

The gene calls are TRBV29-1 and TRBJ2-4; D is undetermined. V lost 6 bases and J 4 bases, leaving 16 bases between the germline ends. The CDR3 runs 14 residues. Germline V lookup: CDR1 SQVTM, CDR2 ANQGSEA. Here the CDR3 reads CSVAHGYPKNIQYF. Written as DNA, the CDR3 is TGCAGCGTAGCACACGGATATCCGAAAAACATTCAGTACTTC.

The chain is built from TRBV9 and TRBJ1-1, with no clear D. V dropped 0 bases and J dropped 4 bases, with 7 bases sitting between them. Germline CDR1 SGDLS, CDR2 YYNGEE. The CDR3 runs to 13 residues. The CDR3 is CASSVGGSTEAFF. CDR3 bases: TGTGCCAGCAGCGTAGGGGGAAGCACTGAAGCTTTCTTT.